This T cell receptor beta chain originates from a study of blood T cells in healthy people across ages. For the study at large: About one barcoded beta molecule per two T cells was captured by template switching. Study results and limitations: It was not known whether donors were CMV positive (a possible confounder of expanded clonotype changes).

A sample-barcoded 5' primer and a J-beta primer mix were used in a second PCR of roughly 7 to 11 cycles. Unique molecular identifiers of 12 random nucleotides labeled each cDNA. Via MiXCR, TCRdb re-called the 5' RACE reads, giving one row per CDR3 protein. The repertoire holds over a million distinct CDR3 sequences, with approximately 63% as singletons. Total RNA amounts of at least 6 micrograms were extracted per sample. The CDR3 totals 11 residues. V was cut by 7 bases and J by 11 bases, with 14 bases left in between. The germline CDR1 and CDR2 sequences are SNHLY and FYNNEI. As concerns this clonotype: Its antigen is still unknown.

The TCR comes from a man younger than 35 in good health. The material sequenced was blood. The chain uses TRBV2 and TRBJ1-1; maybe TRBD1 (6 bases). CDR3 protein: CASISQGVAFF. The CDR3 DNA reads TGTGCCAGCATCTCACAGGGTGTGGCTTTCTTT.